Following are 2 T cell receptor beta chains from one sample sequenced in a study of T cell changes during pregnancy in multiple sclerosis. The protocol was immunoSEQ multiplex PCR, while the TCRdb copy is restricted to in-frame clones and leaves out a portion. The data contain roughly 72,000 clones, around nine tenths of them singletons. Source: CD4+ T cells from peripheral blood mononuclear cells, taken before pregnancy. These receptors were collected from a female donor with multiple sclerosis, enrolled in a pregnancy study.

A single count supports this clone. DNA of the CDR3: TGTGCCAGCAGCTTTTACAGGTCCTACGAGCAGTACTTC. Translation: CASSFYRSYEQYF. The gene calls are TRBV7-2 and TRBJ2-7; D possibly corresponds to TRBD1 (5 bases). Between the trimmed V and J ends, which lost 3 bases and 1 base, there was a span of 7 bases. CDR1 SGHTA and CDR2 FQGNSA come from the germline V gene. The CDR3 loop spans 13 amino acids. The full variable domain, rest sourced from reference TRBV7-2 and TRBJ2-7, is GAGVSQSPSNKVTEKGKDVELRCDPISGHTALYWYRQSLGQGLEFLIYFQGNSAPDKSGLPSDRFSAERTGGSVSTLTIQRTQQEDSAVYLCASSFYRSYEQYFGPGTRLTVT.

The J gene is TRBJ2-1, the V gene TRBV7-3; 7 bases agree with TRBD1. CDR1 SGHTA and CDR2 FQGTGA come from the germline V gene. The CDR3 is made up of 13 amino acids. The V segment lost 8 bases and the J segment 2 bases; nucleotides outside the gene matches: 3. The CDR3 DNA sequence: TGTGCCAGCGGCCAGGGGGCCTACAATGAGCAGTTCTTC. Protein product: CASGQGAYNEQFF. The entire variable domain, with the rest obtained from reference TRBV7-3 and TRBJ2-1, is as follows: GAGVSQTPSNKVTEKGKYVELRCDPISGHTALYWYRQSLGQGPEFLIYFQGTGAADDSGLPNDRFFAVRPEGSVSTLKIQRTERGDSAVYLCASGQGAYNEQFFGPGTRLTVL.